This TCR beta chain originates from a study of blood T cell repertoires in COVID-19. Study context: Sources were T cells, B-cell-depleted T cells, or PBMCs; the material itself was cDNA or gDNA.

Repertoires were generated with immunoSEQ multiplex PCR, while TCRdb's copy carries only in-frame clones and drops some. This table holds roughly 230,000 clones, almost 85% found once. This CDR3 comprises 15 residues. Germline values: CDR1 SGHDT, CDR2 YYEEEE. Losses at the gene ends were 0 bases for V and 6 bases for J; bases not matched to a gene: 4. The sample was peripheral blood. V usage is TRBV5-6 and J usage is TRBJ2-2; 8 nucleotides match TRBD2. This sequence originates from a man aged 50 to 59 with acute or convalescent COVID-19. DNA of the CDR3: TGTGCCAGCAGCTTGGCCGGGACTAGTCCCGGGGAGCTGTTTTTT. This translates into CASSLAGTSPGELFF.